These 21 T cell receptor beta chains originate from one sample sequenced in a study of blood T cell repertoires in COVID-19. Sequencing was performed with immunoSEQ multiplex PCR; in TCRdb, only in-frame clones are kept and a portion is missing. Here the sample spans roughly 170,000 clones, 70% to 85% being singletons. Sequencing was done on a sample of peripheral blood. These receptors came from a human donor in a cohort sampled during active COVID-19.

The chain joins TRBV11-2 to TRBJ1-1; 10 bases fit TRBD1. V trimming: 5 bases; J trimming: 7 bases; junction bases outside the gene matches: 10. The CDR3 runs to 15 residues. Germline V CDR1 and CDR2: SGHAT, FQNNGV. Written as DNA, the CDR3 is TGTGCCAGCAGCCCGGGGACAGGGGACCCTTATGAAGCTTTCTTT. Its protein product is CASSPGTGDPYEAFF.

The V call is TRBV10-3, the J call TRBJ1-5; TRBD1 matches 10 bases. The CDR3 covers 17 residues. J was trimmed by 0 bases and V by 8 bases; bases with no gene match: 10. Germline values: CDR1 ENHRY, CDR2 SYGVKD. The CDR3 region has the DNA TGTGCCATCGGTCCCGGGACAGGGGAGAATAGCAATCAGCCCCAGCATTTT. This gives the protein CAIGPGTGENSNQPQHF.

The rearrangement uses TRBV9 and TRBJ1-1; D is unclear. The length of the CDR3 is 12 residues. V was cut by 4 bases and J by 7 bases, with 11 bases left in between. CDR1 SGDLS and CDR2 YYNGEE come from the germline V gene. The DNA of the CDR3 is TGTGCCAGCAGCCTTACGGGTGGTGAAGCTTTCTTT. Its translation: CASSLTGGEAFF.

For this clone: A read error may produce the germline difference seen at one junction end. The V call is TRBV9, the J call TRBJ1-5, with TRBD1 as a possible D gene (5 bases). Germline CDR1 reads SGDLS; CDR2 reads YYNGEE. The CDR3 is made up of 15 amino acids. Here the CDR3 reads CASTVEWGEGQPQHF. CDR3 in DNA: TGTGCCAGCACCGTAGAGTGGGGGGAGGGACAGCCCCAGCATTTT.

This clone was seen only once. The genes are TRBV6-6 and TRBJ1-2; 9 bases are a match to TRBD1. The V and J ends lost 5 bases and 2 bases, in that order; junction bases with no gene match: 3. The CDR3 totals 14 residues. Germline values: CDR1 MNHNY, CDR2 SVGAGI (reference sequence). CDR3 sequence (DNA): TGTGCCAGCAGTCCCGGGACAGGGAACTATGGCTACACCTTC. Protein product: CASSPGTGNYGYTF.

This chain connects TRBV7-3 to TRBJ2-1, with TRBD2 matching 9 bases. The CDR3 has 15 residues. V was pared by 1 base and J by 7 bases, with 5 bases of the junction left unmatched. Germline CDR1 SGHTA, CDR2 FQGTGA. The CDR3 here is CASSLSGGAINEQFF. The CDR3, as DNA: TGTGCCAGCAGCTTAAGCGGGGGGGCTATAAATGAGCAGTTCTTC.

The chain joins TRBV19 to TRBJ2-1; D perhaps matches TRBD2 (6 bases). Trimming left V 2 bases short and J 7 bases short, with 6 bases between. Germline V gives CDR1 LNHDA, CDR2 SQIVND (reference sequence). The CDR3 length is 12 residues. CDR3 sequence: CASSIRGNEQFF. In DNA form, the CDR3 reads TGTGCCAGTAGTATACGGGGGAATGAGCAGTTCTTC.

This chain links TRBV11-2 with TRBJ1-4; D unresolved. Per germline, CDR1 SGHAT and CDR2 FQNNGV. The CDR3 contains 14 residues. The V gene lost 1 base and the J gene lost 5 bases, with 8 bases spanning the gap. The DNA for the CDR3 is TGTGCCAGCAGCTTAGGTCGGTTGAATGAAAAACTGTTTTTT. Translated, it gives CASSLGRLNEKLFF.

The chain combines TRBV3-1 (or the pseudogene TRBV3-2) with TRBJ2-7, with D perhaps TRBD2 (5 bases). This CDR3 is built from 14 residues. V was cut by 0 bases and J by 2 bases, with 8 bases left in between. Germline CDR1 is LGHDT and CDR2 is YNNKEL (reference sequence). CDR3 DNA sequence: TGTGCCAGCAGCCAAGATATCGGGGCCTACGAGCAGTACTTC. This sequence encodes CASSQDIGAYEQYF.

V usage is TRBV5-4 and J usage is TRBJ2-3, with D possibly being TRBD2 (5 bases). V shed 4 bases and J shed 0 bases, with 18 bases lying between them. CDR3 length equals 17 residues. Germline loops: CDR1 SGHNT, CDR2 YYREEE (reference sequence). CDR3 DNA: TGTGCCAGCAGCACGAAGAGGACTCACTCAAGCACAGATACGCAGTATTTT. Translation: CASSTKRTHSSTDTQYF.

The chain uses TRBV9 and TRBJ1-6, with 11 bases identical to TRBD1. CDR1 and CDR2 (germline): SGDLS, YYNGEE. The CDR3 runs 17 residues. The junction had 9 bases not matched to a gene; V was cut back by 3 bases and J by 7 bases. CDR3 in amino acids: CASSAADRGLLNSPLHF. The CDR3 coding sequence is TGTGCCAGCAGCGCCGCGGACAGGGGGCTACTAAATTCACCCCTCCACTTT.

The chain is built from TRBV15 and TRBJ1-1; D not resolved. Per germline, CDR1 LNHNV and CDR2 YYDKDF (reference sequence). Deletions cut 0 bases from V and 7 bases from J, with 9 bases between. This CDR3 has 13 residues. This CDR3 is CATSRDLRGEAFF. CDR3 DNA sequence: TGTGCCACCAGCAGAGATCTTCGAGGTGAAGCTTTCTTT. Full variable domain (outside the CDR3, taken from reference TRBV15 and TRBJ1-1): DAMVIQNPRYQVTQFGKPVTLSCSQTLNHNVMYWYQQKSSQAPKLLFHYYDKDFNNEADTPDNFQSRRPNTSFCFLDIRSPGLGDTAMYLCATSRDLRGEAFFGQGTRLTVV.

As to this clone: Mismatch with germline at one junction end may stem from a read error. The V gene is TRBV7-7, the J gene TRBJ2-1, with TRBD1 identical over 11 bases. The V gene's germline CDR1 is SSHAT and CDR2 FNYEAQ (reference sequence). The CDR3 spans 14 residues. The CDR3 region has the DNA TGTGCTAGCAGCTCCGGGACAGGGGGCAATGAGCAGTTCTTC. It encodes CASSSGTGGNEQFF.

This rearrangement joins TRBV3-1 (or the pseudogene TRBV3-2) to TRBJ2-1; TRBD2 matches 12 bases. The CDR3 is 17 residues long. CDR1 is LGHDT and CDR2 is YNNKEL in the germline V gene (reference sequence). The trim removed 1 base at V and 5 bases at J, leaving 6 bases unmatched. CDR3 bases: TGTGCCAGCAGCCAAGGCTGGGGACTAGCGGGTCACAATGAGCAGTTCTTC. This encodes CASSQGWGLAGHNEQFF.

This clone turned up a few times. The genes are TRBV5-5 and TRBJ1-1; the D is unclear. Germline V lookup: CDR1 SGHKS, CDR2 YYEKEE (reference sequence). This CDR3 spans 12 amino acids. The V and J ends lost 0 bases and 7 bases respectively, with 7 bases between them. This CDR3 is CASSLAAGEAFF. The CDR3 DNA is TGTGCCAGCAGCTTGGCCGCGGGTGAAGCTTTCTTT.

The J gene is TRBJ2-7, the V gene TRBV6-5; 9 positions agree with TRBD1. CDR1 and CDR2 from the germline V gene are MNHEY and SVGAGI. V shed 5 bases, J shed 5 bases, and the junction held 7 bases outside the gene matches. This CDR3 spans 14 amino acids. The CDR3, as DNA: TGTGCCAGCAGTCCCGGACAGGGGATCCACGAGCAGTACTTC. It is translated as CASSPGQGIHEQYF.

V gene TRBV6-5 combines with J gene TRBJ1-2; 8 positions match TRBD1. Germline V CDR1 and CDR2: MNHEY, SVGAGI. J lost 6 bases, V lost 8 bases, and 5 bases had no gene match. This CDR3 comprises 12 residues. For the CDR3, the DNA is TGTGCCAGCGGCCAGGGGGCGAATGGCTACACCTTC. Amino acid sequence: CASGQGANGYTF.

This clone was found once. The rearrangement joins TRBV6-1 to TRBJ2-7, with 9 bases lining up with TRBD1. The junction had 12 bases not matched to a gene; V was cut back by 2 bases and J by 7 bases. This CDR3 region has 16 residues. Germline CDR1 reads MNHNS; CDR2 reads SASEGT. CDR3 bases: TGTGCCAGCAGTGAACGCCCCGGGACAGGGATGTGGGAGCAGTACTTC. Translation gives CASSERPGTGMWEQYF.

This clone occurred a few times. The chain links TRBV5-1 to TRBJ2-7, with TRBD1 matching 7 bases. The CDR3 extends over 12 amino acids. Germline CDR1 reads SGHRS; CDR2 reads YFSETQ. V shed 4 bases and J 6 bases; nucleotides not matched to a gene: 4. CDR3 sequence (DNA): TGCGCCAGCAGCCCGTACAGGGGCGAGCAGTACTTC. As protein: CASSPYRGEQYF.

This chain joins TRBV30 and TRBJ2-3; 9 bases map to TRBD2. Germline trimming cut 0 bases from V and 1 base from J; bases unmatched to any gene: 5. The CDR3 loop spans 16 amino acids. Per the germline V gene, CDR1 is GTSNPN and CDR2 is SVGIG (reference sequence). The CDR3 sequence: CAWSVEVAGGTDTQYF. CDR3 nucleotide sequence: TGTGCCTGGAGTGTAGAGGTAGCGGGGGGCACAGATACGCAGTATTTT.

DNA for the CDR3: TGTGCCAGCAAACAGGGTTCCTACAATGAGCAGTTCTTC. It codes for CASKQGSYNEQFF. The chain is built from TRBV5-6 and TRBJ2-1; a possible D gene is TRBD1 (6 bases). Germline CDR1 SGHDT, CDR2 YYEEEE. The CDR3 loop spans 13 amino acids. Deletions cut 6 bases from V and 1 base from J, with 8 bases between.